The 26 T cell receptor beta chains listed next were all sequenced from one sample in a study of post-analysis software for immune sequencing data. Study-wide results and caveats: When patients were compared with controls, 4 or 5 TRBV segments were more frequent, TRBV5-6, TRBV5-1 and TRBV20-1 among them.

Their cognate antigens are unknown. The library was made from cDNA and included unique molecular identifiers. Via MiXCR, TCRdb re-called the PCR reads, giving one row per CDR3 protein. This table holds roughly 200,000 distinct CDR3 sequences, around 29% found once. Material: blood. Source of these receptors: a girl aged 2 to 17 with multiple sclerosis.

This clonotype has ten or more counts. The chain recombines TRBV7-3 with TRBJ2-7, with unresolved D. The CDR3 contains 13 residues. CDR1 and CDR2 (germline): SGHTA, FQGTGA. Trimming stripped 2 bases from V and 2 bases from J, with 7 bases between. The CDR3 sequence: CASSLDGTYEQYF. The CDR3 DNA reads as TGTGCCAGCAGCTTAGATGGGACCTACGAGCAGTACTTC.

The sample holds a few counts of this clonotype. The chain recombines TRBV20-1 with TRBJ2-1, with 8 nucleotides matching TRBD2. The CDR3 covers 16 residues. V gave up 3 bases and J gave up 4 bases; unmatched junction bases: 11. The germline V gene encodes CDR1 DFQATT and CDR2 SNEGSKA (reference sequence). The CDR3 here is CSASGWTGGGYNEQFF. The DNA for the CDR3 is TGCAGTGCTAGTGGGTGGACCGGGGGGGGTTACAATGAGCAGTTCTTC.

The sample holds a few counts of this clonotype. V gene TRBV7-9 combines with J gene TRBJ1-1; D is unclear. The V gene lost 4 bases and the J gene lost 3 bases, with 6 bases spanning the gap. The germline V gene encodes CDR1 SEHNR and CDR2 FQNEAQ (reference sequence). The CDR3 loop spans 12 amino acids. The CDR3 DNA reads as TGTGCCAGCAGCTACATGTACACTGAAGCTTTCTTT. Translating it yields CASSYMYTEAFF.

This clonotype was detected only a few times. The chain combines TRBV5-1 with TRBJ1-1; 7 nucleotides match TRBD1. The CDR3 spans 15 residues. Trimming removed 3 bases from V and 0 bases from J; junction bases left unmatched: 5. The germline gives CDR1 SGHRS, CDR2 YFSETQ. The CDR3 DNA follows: TGCGCCAGCAGCTCCCGGACAGGCATGAACACTGAAGCTTTCTTT. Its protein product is CASSSRTGMNTEAFF.

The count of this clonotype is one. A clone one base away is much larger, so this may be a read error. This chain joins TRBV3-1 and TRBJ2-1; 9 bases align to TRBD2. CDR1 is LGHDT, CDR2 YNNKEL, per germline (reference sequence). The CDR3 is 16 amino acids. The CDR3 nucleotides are TGTGCCAGCAGCCAATTGAGCGGGAGGCCCTACAATGTGCAGTTCTTC. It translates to CASSQLSGRPYNVQFF.

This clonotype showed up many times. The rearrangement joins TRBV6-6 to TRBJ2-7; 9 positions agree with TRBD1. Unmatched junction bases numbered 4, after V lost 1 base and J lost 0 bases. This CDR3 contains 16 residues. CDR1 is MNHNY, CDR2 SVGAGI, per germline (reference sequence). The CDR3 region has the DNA TGTGCCAGCAGTTACTACGGACAGGGGAACTCCTACGAGCAGTACTTC. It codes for CASSYYGQGNSYEQYF.

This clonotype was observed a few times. As DNA, the CDR3 is TGTGCCAGCAGTTACGGGGTGACGGGGCGGGGTGAGCAGTTCTTC. Its protein product is CASSYGVTGRGEQFF. This rearrangement joins TRBV6-5 to TRBJ2-1; tentatively, D is TRBD2 (6 bases). Germline V lookup: CDR1 MNHEY, CDR2 SVGAGI. Trimming took 2 bases from V and 9 from J, leaving 17 bases between them. This CDR3 comprises 15 residues.

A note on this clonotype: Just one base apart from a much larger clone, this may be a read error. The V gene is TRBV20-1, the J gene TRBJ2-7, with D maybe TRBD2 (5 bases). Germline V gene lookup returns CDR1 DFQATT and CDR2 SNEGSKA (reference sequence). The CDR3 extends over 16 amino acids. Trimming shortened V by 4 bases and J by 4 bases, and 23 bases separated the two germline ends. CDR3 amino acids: CSATYPREGLGYEQYF. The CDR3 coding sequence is TGCAGTGCTACCTATCCTCGAGAGGGCCTGGGGTACGAGCAGTACTTC.

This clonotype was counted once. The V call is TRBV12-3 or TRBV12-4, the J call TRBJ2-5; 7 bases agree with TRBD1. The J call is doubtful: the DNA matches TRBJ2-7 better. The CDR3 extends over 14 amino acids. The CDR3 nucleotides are TGTGCCAGCAGTTCAGGGGGTAGTAGAGACGAGCAGTACTTC. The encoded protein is CASSSGGSRDEQYF.

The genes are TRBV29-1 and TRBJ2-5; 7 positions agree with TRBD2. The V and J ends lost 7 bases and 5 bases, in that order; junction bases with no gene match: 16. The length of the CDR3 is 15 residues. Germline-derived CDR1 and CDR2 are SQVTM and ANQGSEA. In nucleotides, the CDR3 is TGCAGCGGCCACCCTTCGACTAGCCTTGGGGAGACCCAGTACTTC. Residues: CSGHPSTSLGETQYF.

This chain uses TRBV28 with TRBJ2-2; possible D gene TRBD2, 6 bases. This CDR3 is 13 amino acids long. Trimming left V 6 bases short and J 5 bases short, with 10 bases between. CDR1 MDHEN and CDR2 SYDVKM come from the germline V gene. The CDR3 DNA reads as TGTGCCAGCAGAGGGACTCAAACCGGGGAGCTGTTTTTT. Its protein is CASRGTQTGELFF.

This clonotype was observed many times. CDR3 amino acids: CAISEPGQTTDTQYF. As DNA, the CDR3 is TGTGCCATCAGTGAGCCGGGACAGACTACAGATACGCAGTATTTT. The chain has TRBV10-3 and TRBJ2-3; 7 nucleotides match TRBD1. The CDR3 contains 15 residues. Germline CDR1 ENHRY, CDR2 SYGVKD. The V segment lost 2 bases and the J segment 3 bases; nucleotides outside the gene matches: 5.

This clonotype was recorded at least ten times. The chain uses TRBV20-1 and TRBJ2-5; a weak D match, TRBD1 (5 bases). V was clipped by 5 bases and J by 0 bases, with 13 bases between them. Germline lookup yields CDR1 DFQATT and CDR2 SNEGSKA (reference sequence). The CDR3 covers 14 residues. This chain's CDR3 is CSAYRTTYQETQYF. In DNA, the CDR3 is TGCAGTGCTTATCGGACAACGTACCAAGAGACCCAGTACTTC.

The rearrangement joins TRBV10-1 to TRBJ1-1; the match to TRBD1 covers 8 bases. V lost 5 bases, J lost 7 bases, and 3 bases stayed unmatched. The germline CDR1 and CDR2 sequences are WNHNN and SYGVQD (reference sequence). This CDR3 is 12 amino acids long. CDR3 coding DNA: TGCGCCAGCAGTTTGACAGGGGATGAAGCTTTCTTT. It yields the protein CASSLTGDEAFF.

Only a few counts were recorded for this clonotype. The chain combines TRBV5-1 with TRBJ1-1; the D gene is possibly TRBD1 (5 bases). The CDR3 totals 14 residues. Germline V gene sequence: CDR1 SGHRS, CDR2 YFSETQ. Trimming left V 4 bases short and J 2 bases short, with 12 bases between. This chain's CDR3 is CASSLRQLNTEAFF. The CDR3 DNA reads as TGCGCCAGCAGCCTAAGACAGTTAAACACTGAAGCTTTCTTT.

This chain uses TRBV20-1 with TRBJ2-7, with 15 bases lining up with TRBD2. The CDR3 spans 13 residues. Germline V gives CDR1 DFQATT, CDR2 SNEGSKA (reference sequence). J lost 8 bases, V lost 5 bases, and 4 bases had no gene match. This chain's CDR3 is CSARTSGGAQQYF. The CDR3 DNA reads TGCAGTGCTCGGACTAGCGGGGGGGCACAGCAGTACTTC.

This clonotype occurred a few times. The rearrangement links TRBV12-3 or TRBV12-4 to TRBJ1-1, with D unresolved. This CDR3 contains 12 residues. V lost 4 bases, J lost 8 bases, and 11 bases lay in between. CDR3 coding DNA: TGTGCCAGCAGTTCTCCATCGGGGGAAGCTTTCTTT. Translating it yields CASSSPSGEAFF.

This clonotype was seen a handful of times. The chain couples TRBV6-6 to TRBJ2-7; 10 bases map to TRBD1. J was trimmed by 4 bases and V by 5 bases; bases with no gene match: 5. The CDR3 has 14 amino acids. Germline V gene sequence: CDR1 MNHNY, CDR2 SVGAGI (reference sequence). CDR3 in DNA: TGTGCCAGCAGTCGTCCGGGACAGGGGTACGAGCAGTACTTC. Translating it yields CASSRPGQGYEQYF.

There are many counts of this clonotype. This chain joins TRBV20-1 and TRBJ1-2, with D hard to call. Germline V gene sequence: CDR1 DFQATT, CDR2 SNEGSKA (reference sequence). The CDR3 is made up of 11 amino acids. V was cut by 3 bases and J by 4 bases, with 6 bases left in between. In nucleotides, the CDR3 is TGCAGTGCTAGTGGCACCTATGGCTACACCTTC. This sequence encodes CSASGTYGYTF.

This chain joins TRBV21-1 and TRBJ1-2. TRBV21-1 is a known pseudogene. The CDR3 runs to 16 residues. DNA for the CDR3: TGTGCCAGCACCAAGCATCTAAGAGGGAGAGACTATGGCTACACCTTC. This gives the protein CASTKHLRGRDYGYTF.

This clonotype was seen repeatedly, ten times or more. CDR3 in DNA: TGCAGCGTTGGTCGATCCCGGGCTAGCGGGGGTCGAATGGAGACCCAGTACTTC. Its translation is CSVGRSRASGGRMETQYF. The chain has TRBV29-1 and TRBJ2-5; TRBD2 agrees at 10 bases. The CDR3 contains 18 residues. After removal of 4 bases from V and 5 bases from J, the junction contained 19 bases not matched to a gene. CDR1 and CDR2 (germline): SQVTM, ANQGSEA.

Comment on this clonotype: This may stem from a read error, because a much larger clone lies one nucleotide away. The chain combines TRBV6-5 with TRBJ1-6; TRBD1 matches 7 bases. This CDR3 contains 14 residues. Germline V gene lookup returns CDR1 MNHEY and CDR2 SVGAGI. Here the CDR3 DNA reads TGTACCAGCGAATCGGGAGGGGGCGTTTCACCCCTCCACTTT. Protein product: CTSESGGGVSPLHF.

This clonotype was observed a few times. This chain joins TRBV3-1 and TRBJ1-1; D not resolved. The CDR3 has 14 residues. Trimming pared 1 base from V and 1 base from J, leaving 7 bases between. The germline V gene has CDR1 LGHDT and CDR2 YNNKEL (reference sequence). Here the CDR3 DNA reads TGTGCCAGCAGCCAAGCGGGAAAGAACACTGAAGCTTTCTTT. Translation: CASSQAGKNTEAFF.

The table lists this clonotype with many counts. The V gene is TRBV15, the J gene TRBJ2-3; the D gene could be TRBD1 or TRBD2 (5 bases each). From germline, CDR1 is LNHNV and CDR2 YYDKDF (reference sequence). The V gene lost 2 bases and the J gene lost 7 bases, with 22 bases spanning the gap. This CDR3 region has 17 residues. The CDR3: CATSRKIGGQSPNTQYF. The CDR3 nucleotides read TGTGCCACCAGCAGAAAGATAGGAGGACAATCCCCGAATACGCAGTATTTT.

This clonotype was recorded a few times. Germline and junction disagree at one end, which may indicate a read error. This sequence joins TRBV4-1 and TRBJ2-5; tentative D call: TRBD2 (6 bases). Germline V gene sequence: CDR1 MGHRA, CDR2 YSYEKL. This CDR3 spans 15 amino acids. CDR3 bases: TGCGCCTGCAGCCAACCCGGGGGAAGAGGAGAGACCCAGTACTTC. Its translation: CACSQPGGRGETQYF.

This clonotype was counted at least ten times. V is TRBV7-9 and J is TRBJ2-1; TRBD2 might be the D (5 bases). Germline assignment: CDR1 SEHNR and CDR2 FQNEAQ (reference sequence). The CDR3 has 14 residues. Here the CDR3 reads CATRRETGYNEQFF. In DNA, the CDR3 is TGTGCTACTCGACGGGAAACGGGCTACAATGAGCAGTTCTTC.